This TCR beta chain was sequenced for a study of blood T cell repertoires in COVID-19. Study information: The United States, Italy and Spain supplied acute and convalescent COVID-19 samples. PBMCs, B-cell-depleted T cells, or T cells provided the cDNA or gDNA that made up the material.

Between the trimmed V and J ends, which lost 4 bases and 8 bases, there was a span of 14 bases. The CDR3 is made up of 13 amino acids. Germline CDR1 MGHDK, CDR2 SYGVNS. In the authors' workflow: Reference gene primer amplification yielded estimated nucleated cell counts. TCRdb's table, derived via immunoSEQ multiplex PCR, lists solely in-frame clones and lacks some. That table gives V, J and clone size, and the DNA gave D and trimming. The table lists about 180,000 clones, 70% to 90% of them singletons. The sequencing sample was made of peripheral blood. The sequence came from a man between 18 and 35 years old who had recovered from COVID-19. The chain employs TRBV25-1 and TRBJ1-2; no firm D call. This CDR3 is CASSAPSLSGYTF. In DNA, the CDR3 is TGTGCCAGCAGTGCCCCATCCCTGAGCGGCTACACCTTC.